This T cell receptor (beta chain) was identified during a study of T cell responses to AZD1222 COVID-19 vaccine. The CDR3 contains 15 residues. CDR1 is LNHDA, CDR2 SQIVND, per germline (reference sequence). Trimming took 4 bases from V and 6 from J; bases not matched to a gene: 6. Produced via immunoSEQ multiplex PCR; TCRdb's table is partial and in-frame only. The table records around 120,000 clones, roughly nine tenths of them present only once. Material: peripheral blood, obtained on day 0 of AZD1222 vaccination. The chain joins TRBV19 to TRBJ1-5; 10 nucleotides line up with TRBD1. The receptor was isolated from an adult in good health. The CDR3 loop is CASSNRDRGVQPQHF. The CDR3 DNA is TGTGCCAGTAGTAACCGGGACAGGGGTGTTCAGCCCCAGCATTTT.